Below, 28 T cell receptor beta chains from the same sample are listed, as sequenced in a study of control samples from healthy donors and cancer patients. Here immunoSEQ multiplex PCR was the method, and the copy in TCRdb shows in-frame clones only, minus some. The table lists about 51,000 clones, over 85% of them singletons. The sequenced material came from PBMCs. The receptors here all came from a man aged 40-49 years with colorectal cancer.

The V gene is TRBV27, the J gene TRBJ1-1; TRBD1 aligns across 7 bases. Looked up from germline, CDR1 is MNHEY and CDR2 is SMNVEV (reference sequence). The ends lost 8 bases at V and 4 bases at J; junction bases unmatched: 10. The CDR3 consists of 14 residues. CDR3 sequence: CASGPRGLGTEAFF. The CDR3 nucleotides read TGTGCCAGCGGACCTAGGGGGCTGGGCACTGAAGCTTTCTTT.

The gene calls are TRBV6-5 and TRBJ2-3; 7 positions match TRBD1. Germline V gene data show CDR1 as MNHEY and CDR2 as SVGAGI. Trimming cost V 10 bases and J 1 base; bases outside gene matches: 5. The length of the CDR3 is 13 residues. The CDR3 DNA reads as TGTGCCAACAGGGGAGCGGGCACAGATACGCAGTATTTT. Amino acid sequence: CANRGAGTDTQYF.

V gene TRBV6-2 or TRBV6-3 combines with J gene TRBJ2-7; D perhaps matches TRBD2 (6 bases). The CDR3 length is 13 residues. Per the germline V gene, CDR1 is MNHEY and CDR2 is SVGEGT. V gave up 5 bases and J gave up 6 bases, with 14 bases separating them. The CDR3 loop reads CASSVYSGPEQYF. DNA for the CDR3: TGTGCCAGCAGTGTTTACAGCGGGCCCGAGCAGTACTTC.

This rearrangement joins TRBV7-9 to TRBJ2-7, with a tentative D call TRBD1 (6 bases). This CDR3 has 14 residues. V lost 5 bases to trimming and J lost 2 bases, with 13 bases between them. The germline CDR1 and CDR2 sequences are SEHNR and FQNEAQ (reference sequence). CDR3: CASSTTTGPYEQYF. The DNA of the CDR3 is TGTGCCAGCAGCACCACGACAGGTCCCTACGAGCAGTACTTC.

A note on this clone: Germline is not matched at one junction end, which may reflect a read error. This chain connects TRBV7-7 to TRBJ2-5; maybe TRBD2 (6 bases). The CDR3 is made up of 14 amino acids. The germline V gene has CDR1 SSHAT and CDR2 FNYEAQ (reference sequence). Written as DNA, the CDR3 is TGTGCTAGCAGCTTAGGCGGGAACCAAGAGACCCAGTACTTC. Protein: CASSLGGNQETQYF.

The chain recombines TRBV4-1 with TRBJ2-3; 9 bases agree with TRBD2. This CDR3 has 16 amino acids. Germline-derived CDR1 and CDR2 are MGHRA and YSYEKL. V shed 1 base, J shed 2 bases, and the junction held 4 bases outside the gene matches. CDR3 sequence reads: CASSQALAGTTDTQYF. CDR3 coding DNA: TGCGCCAGCAGCCAAGCGCTAGCGGGAACCACAGATACGCAGTATTTT.

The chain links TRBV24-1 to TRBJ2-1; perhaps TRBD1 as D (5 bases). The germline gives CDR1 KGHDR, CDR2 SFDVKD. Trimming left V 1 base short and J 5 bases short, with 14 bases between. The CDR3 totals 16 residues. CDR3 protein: CATSDFEGVGHNEQFF. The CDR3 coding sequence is TGTGCCACCAGTGATTTCGAAGGGGTAGGGCACAATGAGCAGTTCTTC.

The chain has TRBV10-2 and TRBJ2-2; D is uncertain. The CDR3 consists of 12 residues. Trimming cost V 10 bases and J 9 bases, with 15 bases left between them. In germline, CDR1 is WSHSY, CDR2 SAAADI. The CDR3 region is CATETKFRELFF. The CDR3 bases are TGCGCCACCGAGACAAAATTCCGGGAGCTGTTTTTT.

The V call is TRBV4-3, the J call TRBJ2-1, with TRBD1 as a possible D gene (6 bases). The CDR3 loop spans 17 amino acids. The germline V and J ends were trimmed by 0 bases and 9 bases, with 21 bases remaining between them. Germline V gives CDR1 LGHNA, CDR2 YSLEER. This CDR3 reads CASSQEVDRPPTGEQFF. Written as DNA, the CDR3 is TGCGCCAGCAGCCAAGAGGTAGACAGGCCCCCCACCGGTGAGCAGTTCTTC.

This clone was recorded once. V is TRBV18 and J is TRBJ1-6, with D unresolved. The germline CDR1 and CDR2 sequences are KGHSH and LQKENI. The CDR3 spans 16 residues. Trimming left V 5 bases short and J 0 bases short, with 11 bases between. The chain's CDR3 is CASSKQPISYNSPLHF. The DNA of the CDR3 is TGTGCCAGCTCAAAACAGCCAATCTCCTATAATTCACCCCTCCACTTT.

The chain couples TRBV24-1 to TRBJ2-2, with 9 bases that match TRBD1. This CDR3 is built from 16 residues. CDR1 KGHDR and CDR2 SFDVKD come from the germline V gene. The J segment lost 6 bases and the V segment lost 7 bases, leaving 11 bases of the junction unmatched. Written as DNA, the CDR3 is TGTGCCACCAGGGGTAGTGGGACAGGGTCCGCCGGGGAGCTGTTTTTT. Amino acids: CATRGSGTGSAGELFF.

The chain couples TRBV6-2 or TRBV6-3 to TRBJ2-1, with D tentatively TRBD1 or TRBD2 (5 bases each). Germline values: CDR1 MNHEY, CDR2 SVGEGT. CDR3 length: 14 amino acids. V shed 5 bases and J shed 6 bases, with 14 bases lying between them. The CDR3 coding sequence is TGTGCCAGCAGTACCAACCGGGACCCCAATGAGCAGTTCTTC. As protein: CASSTNRDPNEQFF.

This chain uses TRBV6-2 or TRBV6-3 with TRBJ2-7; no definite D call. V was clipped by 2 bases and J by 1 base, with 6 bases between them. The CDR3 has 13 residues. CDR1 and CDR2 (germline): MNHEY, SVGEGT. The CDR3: CASSYAASYEQYF. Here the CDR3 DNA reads TGTGCCAGCAGTTACGCCGCTTCCTACGAGCAGTACTTC.

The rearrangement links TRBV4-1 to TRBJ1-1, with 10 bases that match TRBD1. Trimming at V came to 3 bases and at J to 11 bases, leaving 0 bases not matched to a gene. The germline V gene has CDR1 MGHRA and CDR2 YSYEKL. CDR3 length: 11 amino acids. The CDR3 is CASSQGQGAFF. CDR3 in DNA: TGCGCCAGCAGCCAGGGACAGGGGGCTTTCTTT.

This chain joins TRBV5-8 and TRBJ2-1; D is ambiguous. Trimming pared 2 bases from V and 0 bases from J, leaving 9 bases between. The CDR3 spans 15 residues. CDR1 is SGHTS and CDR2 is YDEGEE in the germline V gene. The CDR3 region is CASSFHLSSYNEQFF. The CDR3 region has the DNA TGTGCCAGCAGCTTTCACTTAAGCTCCTACAATGAGCAGTTCTTC.

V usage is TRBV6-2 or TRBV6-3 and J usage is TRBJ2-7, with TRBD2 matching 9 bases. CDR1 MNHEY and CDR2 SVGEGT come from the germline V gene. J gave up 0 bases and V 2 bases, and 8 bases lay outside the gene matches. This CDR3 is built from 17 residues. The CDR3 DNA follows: TGTGCCAGCAGTTACATCGCCCTAGCGGGGACCTCCTACGAGCAGTACTTC. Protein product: CASSYIALAGTSYEQYF.

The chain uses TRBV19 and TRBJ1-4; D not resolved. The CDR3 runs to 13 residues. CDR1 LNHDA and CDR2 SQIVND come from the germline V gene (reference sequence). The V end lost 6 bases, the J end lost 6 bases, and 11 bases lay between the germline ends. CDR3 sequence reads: CASSAHLDEKLFF. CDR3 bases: TGTGCCAGTAGCGCCCATCTCGATGAAAAACTGTTTTTT.

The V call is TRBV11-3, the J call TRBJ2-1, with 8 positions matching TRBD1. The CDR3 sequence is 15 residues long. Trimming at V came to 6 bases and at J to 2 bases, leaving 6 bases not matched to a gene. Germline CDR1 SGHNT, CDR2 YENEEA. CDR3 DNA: TGTGCCAGCAGTAAACAGGGGGTAACCTACAATGAGCAGTTCTTC. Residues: CASSKQGVTYNEQFF.

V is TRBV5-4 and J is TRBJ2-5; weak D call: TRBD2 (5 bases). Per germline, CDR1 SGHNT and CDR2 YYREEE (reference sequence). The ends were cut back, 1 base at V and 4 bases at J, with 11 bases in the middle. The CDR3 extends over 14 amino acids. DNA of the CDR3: TGTGCCAGCAGCTTGTGGTCTAGCCGAGAGACCCAGTACTTC. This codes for CASSLWSSRETQYF.

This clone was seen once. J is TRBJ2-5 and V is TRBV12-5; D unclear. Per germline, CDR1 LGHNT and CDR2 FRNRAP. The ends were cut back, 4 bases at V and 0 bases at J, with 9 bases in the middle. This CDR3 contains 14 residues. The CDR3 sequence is CASGSGRNQETQYF. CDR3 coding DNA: TGTGCTAGTGGTTCCGGACGTAACCAAGAGACCCAGTACTTC. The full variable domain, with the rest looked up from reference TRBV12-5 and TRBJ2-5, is DARVTQTPRHKVTEMGQEVTMRCQPILGHNTVFWYRQTMMQGLELLAYFRNRAPLDDSGMPKDRFSAEMPDATLATLKIQPSEPRDSAVYFCASGSGRNQETQYFGPGTRLLVL.

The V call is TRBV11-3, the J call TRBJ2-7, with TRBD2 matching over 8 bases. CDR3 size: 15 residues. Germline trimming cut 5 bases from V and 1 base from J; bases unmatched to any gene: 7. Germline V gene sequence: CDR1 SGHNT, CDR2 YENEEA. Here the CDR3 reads CASSPRTSRSYEQYF. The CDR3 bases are TGTGCCAGCAGCCCCCGGACTAGCCGGTCCTACGAGCAGTACTTC.

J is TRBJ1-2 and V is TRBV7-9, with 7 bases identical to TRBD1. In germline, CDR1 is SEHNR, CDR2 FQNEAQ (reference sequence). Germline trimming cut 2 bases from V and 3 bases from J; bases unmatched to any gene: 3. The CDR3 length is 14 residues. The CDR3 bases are TGTGCCAGCAGCTTATGGGACAGCTACTATGGCTACACCTTC. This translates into CASSLWDSYYGYTF.

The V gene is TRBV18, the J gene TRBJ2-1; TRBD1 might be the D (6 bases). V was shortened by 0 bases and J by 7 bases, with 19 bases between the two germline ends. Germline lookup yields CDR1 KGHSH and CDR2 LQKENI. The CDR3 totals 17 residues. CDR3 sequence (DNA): TGTGCCAGCTCACCACCGTCGGGCAGGGGCCCCCTGAATGAGCAGTTCTTC. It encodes CASSPPSGRGPLNEQFF.

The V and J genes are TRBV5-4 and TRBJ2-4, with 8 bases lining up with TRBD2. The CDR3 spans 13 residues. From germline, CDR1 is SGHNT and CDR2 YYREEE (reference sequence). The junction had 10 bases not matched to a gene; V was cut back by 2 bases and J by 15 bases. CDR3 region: CASSFESGTRPYF. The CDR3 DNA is TGTGCCAGCAGCTTCGAATCGGGGACTAGACCGTACTTC.

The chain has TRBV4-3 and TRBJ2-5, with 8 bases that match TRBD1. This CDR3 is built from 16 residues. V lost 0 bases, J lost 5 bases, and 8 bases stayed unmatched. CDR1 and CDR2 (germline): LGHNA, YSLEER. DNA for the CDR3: TGCGCCAGCAGCCAAGATGGGGCAGGGGGCAGTGAGACCCAGTACTTC. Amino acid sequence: CASSQDGAGGSETQYF.

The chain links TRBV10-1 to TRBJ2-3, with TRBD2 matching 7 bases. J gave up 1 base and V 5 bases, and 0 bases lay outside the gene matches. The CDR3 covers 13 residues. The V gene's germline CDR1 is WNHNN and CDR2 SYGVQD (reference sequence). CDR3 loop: CASSLAGTDTQYF. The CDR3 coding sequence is TGCGCCAGCAGTCTAGCGGGCACAGATACGCAGTATTTT.

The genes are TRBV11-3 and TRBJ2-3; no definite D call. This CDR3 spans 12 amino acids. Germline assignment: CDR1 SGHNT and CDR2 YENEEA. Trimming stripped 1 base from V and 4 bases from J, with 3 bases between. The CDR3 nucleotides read TGTGCCAGCAGCTTAGGGGCAGATACGCAGTATTTT. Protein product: CASSLGADTQYF.

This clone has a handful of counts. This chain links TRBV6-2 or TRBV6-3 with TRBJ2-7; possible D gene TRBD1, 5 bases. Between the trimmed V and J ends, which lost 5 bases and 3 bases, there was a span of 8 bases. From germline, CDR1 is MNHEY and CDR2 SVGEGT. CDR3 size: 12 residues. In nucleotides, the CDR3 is TGTGCCAGCAGTATCAGGGTCTACGAGCAGTACTTC. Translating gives CASSIRVYEQYF.